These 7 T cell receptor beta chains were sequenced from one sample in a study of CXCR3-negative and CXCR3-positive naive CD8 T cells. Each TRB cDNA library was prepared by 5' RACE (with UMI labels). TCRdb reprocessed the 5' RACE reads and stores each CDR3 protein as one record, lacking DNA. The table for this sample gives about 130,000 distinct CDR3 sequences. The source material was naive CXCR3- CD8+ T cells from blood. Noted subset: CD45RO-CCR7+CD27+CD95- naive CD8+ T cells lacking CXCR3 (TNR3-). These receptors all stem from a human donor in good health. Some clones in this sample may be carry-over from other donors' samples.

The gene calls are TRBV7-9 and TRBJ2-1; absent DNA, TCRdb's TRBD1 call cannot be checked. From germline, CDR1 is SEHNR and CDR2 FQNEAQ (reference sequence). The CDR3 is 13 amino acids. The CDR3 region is CASTIAPVNEQFF. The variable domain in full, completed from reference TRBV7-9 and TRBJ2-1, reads DTGVSQNPRHKITKRGQNVTFRCDPISEHNRLYWYRQTLGQGPEFLTYFQNEAQLEKSRLLSDRFSAERPKGSFSTLEIQRTEQGDSAMYLCASTIAPVNEQFFGPGTRLTVL.

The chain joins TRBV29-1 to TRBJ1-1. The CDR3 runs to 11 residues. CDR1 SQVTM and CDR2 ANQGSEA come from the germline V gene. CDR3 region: CSVEKATEAFF. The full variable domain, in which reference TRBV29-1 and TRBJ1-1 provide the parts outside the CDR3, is SAVISQKPSRDICQRGTSLTIQCQVDSQVTMMFWYRQQPGQSLTLIATANQGSEATYESGFVIDKFPISRPNLTFSTLTVSNMSPEDSSIYLCSVEKATEAFFGQGTRLTVV.

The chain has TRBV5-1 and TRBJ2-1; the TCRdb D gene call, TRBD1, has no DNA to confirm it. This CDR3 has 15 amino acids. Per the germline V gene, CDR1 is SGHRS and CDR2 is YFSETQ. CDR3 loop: CASSLGDRGSDEQFF.

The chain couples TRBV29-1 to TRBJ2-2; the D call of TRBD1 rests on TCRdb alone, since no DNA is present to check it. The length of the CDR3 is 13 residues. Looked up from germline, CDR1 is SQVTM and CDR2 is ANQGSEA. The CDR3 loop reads CSALGQGAGELFF.

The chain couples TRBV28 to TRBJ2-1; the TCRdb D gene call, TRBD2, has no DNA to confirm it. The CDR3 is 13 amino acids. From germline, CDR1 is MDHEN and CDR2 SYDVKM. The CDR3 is CASSAPGLAFPDF.

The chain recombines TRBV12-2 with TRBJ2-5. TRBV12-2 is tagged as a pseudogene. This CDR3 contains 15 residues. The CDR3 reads CASRLAPIPEETQYF.

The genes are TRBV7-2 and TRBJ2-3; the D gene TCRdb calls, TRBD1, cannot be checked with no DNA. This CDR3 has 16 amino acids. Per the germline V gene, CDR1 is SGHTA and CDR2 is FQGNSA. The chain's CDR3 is CASSAPVETSTDTQYF.